Given below is one TCR beta chain in context. Its specificity is not known. This may be a read error: a much more frequent sequence differs by one nucleotide. The source of the sample is a study of T cells in Graves' hyperthyroidism and ophthalmopathy. Whole-study results and caveats: Researchers report that a 13 V-J model separated ophthalmopathy from stable hyperthyroidism.

What was amplified from RNA transcripts were TCR beta CDR3 regions. Using the HTBI primer set, a first-round RT-PCR was run on the TCR CDR3. TCRdb analysed the multiplex PCR reads with MiXCR anew, one entry per CDR3 protein. The profile shows around 660,000 distinct CDR3 sequences, approximately 42% of them singletons. V lost 9 bases and J lost 12, with 15 bases in between. CDR1 is ENHRY, CDR2 SYGVKD, per germline. The CDR3 has 10 residues. The sequenced material came from peripheral blood or thyroid tissue (not recorded which). This receptor was identified in an adult man with Graves' disease, either hyperthyroidism or ophthalmopathy (not recorded which). J is TRBJ2-7 and V is TRBV10-3, with D possibly matching TRBD1 (6 bases). The CDR3 reads CAIGQLERYF. DNA of the CDR3: TGTGCCATAGGACAGCTAGAAAGGTACTTC.